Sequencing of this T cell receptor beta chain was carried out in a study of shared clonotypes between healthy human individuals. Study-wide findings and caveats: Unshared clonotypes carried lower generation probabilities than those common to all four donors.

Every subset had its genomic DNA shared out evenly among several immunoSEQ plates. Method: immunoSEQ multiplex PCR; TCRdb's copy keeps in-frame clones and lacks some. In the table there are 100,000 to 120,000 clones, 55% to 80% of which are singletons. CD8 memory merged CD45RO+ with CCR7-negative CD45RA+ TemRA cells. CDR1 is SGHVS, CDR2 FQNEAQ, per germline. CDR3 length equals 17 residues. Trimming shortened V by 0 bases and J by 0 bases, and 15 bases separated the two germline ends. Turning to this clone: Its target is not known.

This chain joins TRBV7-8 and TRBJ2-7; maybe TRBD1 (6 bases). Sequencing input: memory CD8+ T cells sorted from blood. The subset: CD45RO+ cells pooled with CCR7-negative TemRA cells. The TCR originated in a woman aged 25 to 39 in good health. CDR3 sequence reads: CASSLAMTGPTSYEQYF. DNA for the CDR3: TGTGCCAGCAGCTTAGCTATGACAGGCCCCACCTCCTACGAGCAGTACTTC.